This T cell receptor beta chain was sequenced during a study of blood T cell repertoires in COVID-19. The table came from immunoSEQ multiplex PCR; TCRdb's copy has only in-frame clones and leaves some out. This sample yields a few hundred thousand clones, of which less than 95% are seen a single time; 0.6% to 0.7% belongs to the top ten. V gave up 6 bases and J gave up 0 bases, with 15 bases separating them. This CDR3 contains 15 residues. Germline V CDR1 and CDR2: LNHDA, SQIVND (reference sequence). The genes are TRBV19 and TRBJ2-7; a possible D gene is TRBD2 (7 bases). Sequencing was performed on PBMCs or T cells enriched from blood (not recorded which). The receptor was derived from a man aged 18-30 years who had recovered from COVID-19. The DNA for the CDR3 is TGTGCCAGTAGCCCCAGCGGGACACTCTCCTACGAGCAGTACTTC. This encodes CASSPSGTLSYEQYF.